This TCR beta chain was obtained from a study of blood T cell repertoires in COVID-19. This clone has just a few counts. Method: immunoSEQ multiplex PCR; TCRdb's copy keeps in-frame clones and lacks some. Among tens of thousands of clones, 82% were seen once, and the ten largest hold around 4.1%. Germline V lookup: CDR1 SNHLY, CDR2 FYNNEI. Trimming shortened V by 8 bases and J by 6 bases, and 13 bases separated the two germline ends. This CDR3 has 12 amino acids. The receptor was isolated from an older woman with acute or convalescent COVID-19. What was sequenced was peripheral blood. The chain uses TRBV2 and TRBJ1-2; TRBD1 might be the D (5 bases). This CDR3 is CASFIAQDGYTF. The CDR3 DNA follows: TGTGCCAGCTTCATCGCACAGGATGGCTACACCTTC.